This entry features one T cell receptor beta chain sequence. Antigen specificity is unknown. TCRdb's copy holds only in-frame clones and misses some; the assay was immunoSEQ multiplex PCR. This sample has roughly 2.5 million clones, with approximately 94% found just once. Among the donors, all were Caucasian adults who lived in Nashville, Tennessee. These data originate in a study of shared clonotypes between healthy human individuals. The wider study: Per donor, CD8 memory used one plate, CD8 naive used two, CD4 memory used three and CD4 naive used three. Study results and limitations: The researchers took only blood, and tissue repertoires probably look different.

The clonotype was recovered from a man between 18 and 29 years old in good health. The sample consisted of naive CD4+ T cells sorted from blood. The subset: CD45RA+ positively selected.

Written as DNA, the CDR3 is TGTGCCAGCAGCGACAACAGGGGCTCGGGGGAGCAGTACTTC. This gives the protein CASSDNRGSGEQYF. The chain joins TRBV5-6 to TRBJ2-7, with 7 bases aligning to TRBD1. The CDR3 has 14 amino acids. Germline CDR1 SGHDT, CDR2 YYEEEE. The V segment lost 4 bases and the J segment 7 bases; nucleotides outside the gene matches: 11.